This passage covers 19 T cell receptor beta chains from one sample sequenced in a study of T cells expressing NK-cell markers. TCRdb reprocessed the 5' RACE reads, keeping one entry per CDR3 protein, no DNA. This sample's table has 300,000 or so distinct CDR3 sequences. The source material was blood T cells: a sorted CD56 or NKG2C T cell subset, CD4+ or CD8+ T cells, or bulk PBMC T cells (not recorded which). The receptors come from a woman between 18 and 70 years old in good health.

J is TRBJ1-1 and V is TRBV4-1; TCRdb's D call, TRBD1, is unchecked because there is no DNA. Germline V gene sequence: CDR1 MGHRA, CDR2 YSYEKL. This CDR3 spans 17 amino acids. The CDR3 sequence is CASSQVPDRVVNTEAFF.

The chain recombines TRBV3-1 with TRBJ2-5; lacking DNA, the TRBD1 call made by TCRdb goes unchecked. The CDR3 extends over 15 amino acids. CDR1 and CDR2 (germline): LGHDT, YNNKEL (reference sequence). CDR3 in amino acids: CASSQGLLGEETQYF.

The chain couples TRBV11-1 to TRBJ1-1; the TCRdb call, TRBD1, lacks DNA for checking. From germline, CDR1 is SGHAT and CDR2 FQDESV (reference sequence). This CDR3 has 15 residues. This CDR3 is CASSFYLDRGTEAFF. Filled out from reference TRBV11-1 and TRBJ1-1, the complete variable domain reads EAEVAQSPRYKITEKSQAVAFWCDPISGHATLYWYRQILGQGPELLVQFQDESVVDDSQLPKDRFSAERLKGVDSTLKIQPAELGDSAMYLCASSFYLDRGTEAFFGQGTRLTVV.

This chain joins TRBV20-1 and TRBJ2-5. The CDR3 consists of 12 residues. Per the germline V gene, CDR1 is DFQATT and CDR2 is SNEGSKA (reference sequence). The CDR3: CSATGDQETQYF.

This chain joins TRBV12-3 or TRBV12-4 and TRBJ1-4. The CDR3 consists of 13 residues. The CDR3 is CASSLRRDEKLFF.

This chain connects TRBV12-3 or TRBV12-4 to TRBJ2-7; TCRdb gives TRBD2 as the D gene, but with no DNA this cannot be confirmed. There are 15 residues in the CDR3. CDR3 sequence: CASSPLAGQSYEQYF.

The chain links TRBV6-1 to TRBJ2-5. The germline CDR1 and CDR2 sequences are MNHNS and SASEGT. The CDR3 totals 13 residues. CDR3 region: CASIGRLRETQYF.

The chain is built from TRBV6-2 or TRBV6-3 and TRBJ2-1; with no DNA, the TCRdb D assignment of TRBD1 cannot be verified. Germline-derived CDR1 and CDR2 are MNHEY and SVGEGT. This CDR3 is 12 amino acids long. CDR3 sequence reads: CASSYPPQEQFF.

The genes are TRBV6-1 and TRBJ1-4; the TCRdb D gene call, TRBD1, has no DNA to confirm it. This CDR3 contains 16 residues. Germline assignment: CDR1 MNHNS and CDR2 SASEGT. The CDR3 reads CASSPYQDRGREKLFF.

The J gene is TRBJ2-5, the V gene TRBV10-3; the TCRdb D gene call, TRBD1, has no DNA to confirm it. This CDR3 contains 13 residues. The germline gives CDR1 ENHRY, CDR2 SYGVKD. The CDR3 here is CAISERGQETQYF.

The chain has TRBV5-4 and TRBJ2-4; TCRdb lists TRBD1, though no DNA is available to test this call. The CDR3 is 15 residues long. Germline assignment: CDR1 SGHNT and CDR2 YYREEE (reference sequence). The CDR3 sequence: CASRSGTASKNIQYF. The variable domain in full, completed from reference TRBV5-4 and TRBJ2-4, reads ETGVTQSPTHLIKTRGQQVTLRCSSQSGHNTVSWYQQALGQGPQFIFQYYREEENGRGNFPPRFSGLQFPNYSSELNVNALELDDSALYLCASRSGTASKNIQYFGAGTRLSVL.

V and J are TRBV12-3 or TRBV12-4 and TRBJ2-1; there is no DNA to check the TCRdb D call of TRBD2. The CDR3 runs 15 residues. The CDR3 is CASSSEGVKIDEQFF.

The rearrangement joins TRBV7-2 to TRBJ1-2. Germline V lookup: CDR1 SGHTA, CDR2 FQGNSA. The CDR3 length is 12 residues. CDR3 loop: CASSAENYGYTF.

V usage is TRBV20-1 and J usage is TRBJ1-3; TCRdb calls TRBD1, which cannot be checked without DNA. Germline V CDR1 and CDR2: DFQATT, SNEGSKA (reference sequence). This CDR3 spans 16 amino acids. The CDR3 sequence is CSAGPADGLSGNTIYF.

CDR3 sequence: CASGKSGDTQYF. The rearrangement joins TRBV12-3 or TRBV12-4 to TRBJ2-3; the TCRdb D gene call, TRBD1, has no DNA to confirm it. This CDR3 is 12 amino acids long.

The V and J genes are TRBV7-2 and TRBJ1-3. The CDR3 spans 13 residues. Germline V gene lookup returns CDR1 SGHTA and CDR2 FQGNSA. The CDR3 loop is CASTVDSGNTIYF.

The chain uses TRBV6-1 and TRBJ2-1; lacking DNA, the TRBD1 call made by TCRdb goes unchecked. This CDR3 comprises 13 residues. Per the germline V gene, CDR1 is MNHNS and CDR2 is SASEGT. CDR3 residues: CASSGQGSGEQFF.

The genes are TRBV5-1 and TRBJ1-2; the TRBD1 assignment by TCRdb is unverifiable without DNA. The CDR3 has 17 residues. Per the germline V gene, CDR1 is SGHRS and CDR2 is YFSETQ. The CDR3 here is CASSLGQGLIVSDGYTF.

This sequence joins TRBV11-2 and TRBJ2-3; absent DNA, TCRdb's TRBD1 call cannot be checked. The CDR3 is made up of 13 amino acids. Germline V gene lookup returns CDR1 SGHAT and CDR2 FQNNGV. The CDR3 sequence: CASSLDWGDTQYF.